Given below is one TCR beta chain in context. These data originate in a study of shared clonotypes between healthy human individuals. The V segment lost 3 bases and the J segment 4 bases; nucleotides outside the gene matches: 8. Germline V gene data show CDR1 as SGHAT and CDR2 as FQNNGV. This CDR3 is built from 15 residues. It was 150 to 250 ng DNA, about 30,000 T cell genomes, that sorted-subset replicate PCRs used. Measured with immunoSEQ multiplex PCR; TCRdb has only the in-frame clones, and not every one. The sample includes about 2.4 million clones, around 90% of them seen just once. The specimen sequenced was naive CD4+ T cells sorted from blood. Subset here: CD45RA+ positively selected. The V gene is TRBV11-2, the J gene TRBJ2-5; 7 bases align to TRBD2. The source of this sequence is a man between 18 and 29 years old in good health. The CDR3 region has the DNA TGTGCCAGCAGCTTTTTCGCGGGAGATCGAGAGACCCAGTACTTC. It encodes CASSFFAGDRETQYF.